This T cell receptor (beta chain) was recorded in a study of cytomegalovirus exposure and HLA in healthy donors. Study-level points and caveats: Earlier analysis found most TCR beta V segments productive about 87% or about 30% of the time.

Trimming removed 2 bases from V and 5 bases from J, with 5 bases in between. This CDR3 has 12 amino acids. CDR1 is SGHVS and CDR2 is FNYEAQ in the germline V gene. On this clone: Its antigen is still unknown.

The study ran its PCR with 60 Vbeta and 13 Jbeta primers. Libraries were prepared by immunoSEQ multiplex PCR; TCRdb keeps only in-frame clonotypes and omits some of them. The repertoire includes 100,000 to 150,000 clones, approximately 77% of them detected once, and about 4.9% sits in the top ten. The TCR sequence derives from a man aged 45-60 years in good health and CMV-seropositive. This chain uses TRBV7-6 with TRBJ2-3; D remains ambiguous. The sequenced material came from PBMCs. Here the CDR3 DNA reads TGTGCCAGCAGCTTATCGTTAGATACGCAGTATTTT. As protein: CASSLSLDTQYF.